One and the same sample provided the 30 T cell receptor beta chains below, sequenced in a study of tumor and adjacent non-tumor tissue in lung cancer. RNA was extracted from bulk tissue without any cell sorting. Distant lung tissue was collected more than 3 cm away from the tumor edge. Three rounds of nested PCR, following a modified ARM-PCR protocol, produced the TCRbeta library. TCRdb called the multiplex PCR reads again in MiXCR, with one record for every CDR3 protein. The sample has 40,000 to 55,000 distinct CDR3 sequences; 74% are singletons. The sample taken for sequencing was distant non-tumor lung tissue. The source of these receptors is a woman aged 60-70 years with non-small cell lung cancer.

With regard to this clonotype: The junction shows a germline mismatch at one end, possibly a read error. The rearrangement links TRBV12-3 or TRBV12-4 to TRBJ1-1, with D perhaps matching TRBD1 (6 bases). The CDR3 covers 14 residues. The chain's CDR3 is CVSSRRLQGLEALF. CDR3 coding DNA: TGTGTCAGCAGTCGGAGACTCCAGGGGCTTGAAGCTCTCTTT.

In the case of this clonotype: The conserved closing phenylalanine or tryptophan is absent in this CDR3, likely reflecting a read error. The chain recombines TRBV10-3 with TRBJ1-1; 7 bases are a match to TRBD1. Germline CDR1 is ENHRY and CDR2 is SYGVKD. This CDR3 has 14 amino acids. The V gene end was trimmed by 6 bases and the J gene end by 1 base; junction bases not matched to a gene: 5. The CDR3 region has the DNA TGTGCCATCAGCCAAAGGACAGGGAACACTGAAGCTTTCTCG. Residues: CAISQRTGNTEAFS.

The chain links TRBV20-1 to TRBJ2-1, with a weak D call TRBD2 (5 bases). Trimming removed 5 bases from V and 8 bases from J, with 25 bases in between. CDR3 size: 16 residues. Germline values: CDR1 DFQATT, CDR2 SNEGSKA (reference sequence). CDR3 amino acids: CSAGPLGTGWNDEQFF. The CDR3 nucleotides are TGCAGTGCTGGACCCCTGGGAACGGGGTGGAATGATGAGCAGTTCTTC.

For this clonotype: The junction does not match germline at one end; this may be a read error. The gene calls are TRBV12-3 or TRBV12-4 and TRBJ1-1, with D perhaps TRBD1 (5 bases). This CDR3 region has 15 residues. CDR3 region: CVSSPNTGGSTEAFF. CDR3 sequence (DNA): TGTGTCAGCAGTCCTAATACAGGTGGAAGCACTGAAGCTTTCTTT.

Note on this clonotype: This may stem from a read error, because a much larger clone lies one nucleotide away. This sequence joins TRBV7-2 and TRBJ2-7; D is ambiguous. This CDR3 is 15 amino acids long. CDR1 and CDR2 (germline): SGHTA, FQGNSA. Trimming cost V 5 bases and J 3 bases, with 17 bases left between them. The CDR3 sequence: CASSPTRNSYYEQYF. The DNA for the CDR3 is TGTGCCAGCAGCCCCACCCGGAACTCTTACTACGAGCAGTACTTC.

As regards this clonotype: A read error may account for a junction end that differs from germline. CDR3: CAISQDTGQLETQYF. CDR3 nucleotide sequence: TGCGCCATCAGCCAAGACACCGGACAGCTAGAGACCCAGTACTTC. The V and J genes are TRBV4-3 and TRBJ2-5; weak D call: TRBD1 (6 bases). The CDR3 loop spans 15 amino acids. The germline V gene has CDR1 LGHNA and CDR2 YSLEER.

Turning to this clonotype: An end of the junction differs from the germline gene, which may be a read error. The chain has TRBV11-3 and TRBJ2-3; D unresolved. The CDR3 runs 12 residues. Germline V gene data show CDR1 as SGHNT and CDR2 as YENEEA. The CDR3 protein is CTSSSGTDTQYF. In DNA, the CDR3 is TGTACCAGCAGCTCCGGCACAGACACGCAGTATTTT.

This clonotype was observed many times. The J gene is TRBJ2-5, the V gene TRBV20-1, with TRBD2 matching over 8 bases. The CDR3 contains 13 residues. With V trimmed by 3 bases and J by 8 bases, 8 bases remained unmatched. CDR1 and CDR2 (germline): DFQATT, SNEGSKA (reference sequence). The CDR3 here is CSARERRGVTQYF. The CDR3 nucleotides are TGCAGTGCTAGGGAGCGGCGGGGGGTCACCCAGTACTTC.

This clonotype was recorded once. One end of the junction does not line up with germline, which may come from a read error. This sequence joins TRBV10-3 and TRBJ1-2, with TRBD1 as a possible D gene (6 bases). In germline, CDR1 is ENHRY, CDR2 SYGVKD. The length of the CDR3 is 14 residues. CDR3: CAVSGTQGNDGCTF. In nucleotides, the CDR3 is TGTGCCGTCAGTGGGACACAGGGTAATGATGGCTGCACCTTC.

This clonotype appeared a single time. Compared with germline, one end of the junction differs, possibly owing to a read error. The chain joins TRBV6-5 to TRBJ1-2; no clear D. The CDR3 covers 16 residues. Per germline, CDR1 MNHEY and CDR2 SVGAGI. This chain's CDR3 is CASTPRPAGANYGYAF. The CDR3 nucleotides read TGTGCCAGCACCCCGCGACCGGCAGGAGCTAACTATGGCTACGCCTTC.

This clonotype showed up just a few times. A much larger clone lies a single base off, so this may be a read error. The V gene is TRBV7-9, the J gene TRBJ1-4, with no clear D. The CDR3 has 14 residues. Germline V lookup: CDR1 SEHNR, CDR2 FQNEAQ (reference sequence). Trimming left V 5 bases short and J 7 bases short, with 14 bases between. Written as DNA, the CDR3 is TGTGCCAGCAGCCCCCAGACATGGGTTGAAAAACTGTTTTTT. Translation: CASSPQTWVEKLFF.

This clonotype was observed many times. V is TRBV4-3 and J is TRBJ2-3; 7 positions agree with TRBD2. The CDR3 sequence is 15 residues long. Looked up from germline, CDR1 is LGHNA and CDR2 is YSLEER. V shed 1 base, J shed 2 bases, and the junction held 3 bases outside the gene matches. The CDR3 loop is CASSQVGGVTDTQYF. CDR3 DNA sequence: TGCGCCAGCAGCCAAGTGGGGGGGGTCACAGATACGCAGTATTTT.

About this clonotype itself: Germline is not matched at one junction end, which may reflect a read error. This sequence joins TRBV4-1 and TRBJ2-5; 7 bases map to TRBD1. Germline V CDR1 and CDR2: MGHRA, YSYEKL. The CDR3 extends over 14 amino acids. In DNA, the CDR3 is TGCGCCAGTAGCCAGGGGGAGCAGGTAGAGACCCAGTACTTC. It specifies CASSQGEQVETQYF.

This clonotype came up once. A junction boundary mismatches the germline segment, possibly from a read error. CDR3 amino acids: CTSNLVGGSYNEQFF. In nucleotides, the CDR3 is TGTACCAGCAATTTAGTTGGGGGGAGTTACAATGAGCAGTTCTTT. The gene calls are TRBV6-1 and TRBJ2-1, with D tentatively TRBD2 (6 bases). This CDR3 spans 15 amino acids. Germline V gene lookup returns CDR1 MNHNS and CDR2 SASEGT.

This chain connects TRBV4-2 to TRBJ1-1; the D is unclear. Trimming took 4 bases from V and 10 from J, leaving 10 bases between them. Germline CDR1 is LGHNA and CDR2 is YNFKEQ. The CDR3 has 11 amino acids. The CDR3: CASSPRIVAFF. In DNA, the CDR3 is TGTGCCAGCAGCCCCAGGATTGTAGCTTTCTTT.

This clonotype was recorded at least ten times. J is TRBJ1-2 and V is TRBV28, with D hard to call. CDR3 length: 15 amino acids. V gave up 7 bases and J gave up 1 base, with 16 bases separating them. The V gene's germline CDR1 is MDHEN and CDR2 SYDVKM. The CDR3 sequence is CASIQGIGNNYGYTF. CDR3 nucleotides: TGTGCCAGCATTCAAGGGATCGGTAATAACTATGGCTACACCTTC.

This clonotype was recorded at least ten times. This sequence joins TRBV5-1 and TRBJ1-5; D gene uncertain. This CDR3 is 16 amino acids long. V lost 0 bases, J lost 2 bases, and 12 bases lay in between. The germline gives CDR1 SGHRS, CDR2 YFSETQ. CDR3 sequence reads: CASSLDPGRGNQPQHF. The CDR3 DNA is TGCGCCAGCAGCTTGGATCCAGGAAGGGGCAATCAGCCCCAGCATTTT.

Details on this clonotype: Relative to the germline gene, one junction end is altered; a read error may explain this. The chain uses TRBV4-3 and TRBJ2-7; 8 nucleotides align to TRBD2. This CDR3 region has 17 residues. Germline CDR1 and CDR2: LGHNA and YSLEER. CDR3 sequence reads: CSSSQGSRGGLTYEQYF. CDR3 coding DNA: TGCTCCAGCAGCCAAGGGAGCCGGGGGGGGCTCACCTACGAGCAGTACTTC.

Note on this clonotype: One end of the junction does not line up with germline, which may come from a read error. The J gene is TRBJ1-5, the V gene TRBV9, with D hard to call. Germline assignment: CDR1 SGDLS and CDR2 YYNGEE. This CDR3 spans 15 amino acids. The DNA of the CDR3 is TGTGCCAGCAGCGTAGGGGCGGAACTCAATCAGCTCCAGCATTTT. Protein sequence: CASSVGAELNQLQHF.

This chain's CDR3 is CASRSAGTVYQVSYEQYF. CDR3 nucleotide sequence: TGTGCCAGCAGATCGGCCGGGACTGTGTATCAAGTATCCTACGAGCAGTACTTC. The chain links TRBV11-2 to TRBJ2-7; D is perhaps TRBD2 (6 bases). This CDR3 has 18 amino acids. The V and J ends lost 6 bases and 1 base respectively, with 25 bases between them. Germline CDR1 SGHAT, CDR2 FQNNGV.

The V gene is TRBV4-3, the J gene TRBJ2-3; D is perhaps TRBD1 (5 bases). Trimming cost V 7 bases and J 5 bases, with 19 bases left between them. This CDR3 is built from 15 residues. CDR1 and CDR2 from the germline V gene are LGHNA and YSLEER. The CDR3 DNA sequence: TGCGCCAGCAACCACGAAACAGGTGGCATAGATACGCAGTATTTT. Protein product: CASNHETGGIDTQYF.

The rearrangement joins TRBV29-1 to TRBJ2-7, with TRBD2 matching 9 bases. CDR1 SQVTM and CDR2 ANQGSEA come from the germline V gene. The CDR3 contains 14 residues. V shed 4 bases and J 6 bases; nucleotides not matched to a gene: 10. Written as DNA, the CDR3 is TGCAGCGTTGGACAAGCGGGAGGAAGCAGCGAGCAGTACTTC. Its protein is CSVGQAGGSSEQYF.

About this clonotype: The conserved closing phenylalanine or tryptophan is absent in this CDR3, likely reflecting a read error. The rearrangement links TRBV20-1 to TRBJ2-7, with 7 positions matching TRBD2. Looked up from germline, CDR1 is DFQATT and CDR2 is SNEGSKA (reference sequence). J gave up 6 bases and V 0 bases, and 5 bases lay outside the gene matches. The CDR3 loop spans 13 amino acids. The CDR3 DNA is TGCAGTGCTAGAGAAAGCGGGACTTTCGAGCAGTACTCC. Translated, it gives CSARESGTFEQYS.

This sequence joins TRBV6-4 and TRBJ2-3; TRBD2 might be the D (5 bases). This CDR3 has 15 residues. V was pared by 2 bases and J by 0 bases, with 9 bases between. Germline CDR1 MRHNA, CDR2 SNTAGT. The CDR3 loop is CASSDGAASTDTQYF. CDR3 nucleotides: TGTGCCAGCAGTGACGGAGCGGCCAGCACAGATACGCAGTATTTT.

On this clonotype itself: The CDR3 end shows no conserved phenylalanine or tryptophan, and so a read error is likely. The limits of the CDR3 on the DNA are not certain, so only TCRdb's listed CDR3 is given. The genes are TRBV11-2 and TRBJ2-7; the DNA was not used to check the table's D call, TRBD1. Germline CDR1 and CDR2: SGHAT and FQNNGV. The CDR3 sequence runs 15 residues, both termini included. CDR3 protein: CASRSGTGAFHEHYL.

Details on this clonotype: The conserved phenylalanine or tryptophan normally closing the CDR3 is absent here, so this likely arose from a read error. The DNA is omitted, as the CDR3 cannot be located on it reliably, and the CDR3 follows TCRdb's listing. The chain combines TRBV11-2 with TRBJ2-5; whether TRBD1, the table's D call, matches the DNA was not checked. Counting both end residues, the CDR3 totals 14 amino acids. The V gene's germline CDR1 is SGHAT and CDR2 FQNNGV. Here the CDR3 reads CASSLGGRVETQYI.

As regards this clonotype: Its ends do not fully match the called genes, so a read error is possible. The chain couples TRBV4-3 to TRBJ2-1; a possible D gene is TRBD2 (6 bases). The germline CDR1 and CDR2 sequences are LGHNA and YSLEER. CDR3 length equals 15 residues. The CDR3 bases are TGCGCCAACAGCCCGAGCAGGAGGGCTGGCGATGAGCAGTTTTTC. Residues: CANSPSRRAGDEQFF.

About this clonotype: A read error is possible here, since a much larger clone lies one base away. V and J are TRBV12-3 or TRBV12-4 and TRBJ2-5; tentative D call: TRBD2 (6 bases). This CDR3 has 15 residues. Deletions cut 6 bases from V and 5 bases from J, with 19 bases between. DNA for the CDR3: TGTGCCAGCAGCAACCAGGACGGAGGAGGGGAGACCCAGTACTTC. Protein sequence: CASSNQDGGGETQYF.

Comment on this clonotype: Germline is not matched at one junction end, which may reflect a read error. The chain is built from TRBV14 and TRBJ2-7, with TRBD1 matching 8 bases. This CDR3 region has 12 residues. Germline-derived CDR1 and CDR2 are SGHDN and FVKESK. CDR3 coding DNA: TGTGCCATCAGCCAGGACAGGGCCCGGCTGTACTTC. It yields the protein CAISQDRARLYF.

Worth noting for this clonotype: The junction departs from germline at one end; a sequencing error may be responsible. The chain recombines TRBV27 with TRBJ2-3; 13 bases align to TRBD2. The CDR3 runs to 16 residues. Germline values: CDR1 MNHEY, CDR2 SMNVEV (reference sequence). CDR3 amino acids: CASSSGLAGVTGTQYF. Here the CDR3 DNA reads TGTGCCAGCAGTTCCGGACTAGCGGGAGTTACAGGTACGCAGTATTTT.